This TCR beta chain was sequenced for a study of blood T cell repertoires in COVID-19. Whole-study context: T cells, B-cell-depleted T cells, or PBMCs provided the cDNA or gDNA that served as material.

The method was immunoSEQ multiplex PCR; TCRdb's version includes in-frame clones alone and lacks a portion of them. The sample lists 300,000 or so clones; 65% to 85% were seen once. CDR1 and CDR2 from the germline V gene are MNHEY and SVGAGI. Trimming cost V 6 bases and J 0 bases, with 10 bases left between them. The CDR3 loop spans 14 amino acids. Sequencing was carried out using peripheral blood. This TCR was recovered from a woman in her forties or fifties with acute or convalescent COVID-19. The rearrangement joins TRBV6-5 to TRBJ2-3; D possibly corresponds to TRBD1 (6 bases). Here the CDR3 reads CASRTGLSTDTQYF. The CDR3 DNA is TGTGCCAGCAGGACAGGCCTAAGCACAGATACGCAGTATTTT.